The next 27 T cell receptor beta chains were all read from a single sample in a study of spatial heterogeneity in lung cancer. Time point defined: sample taken at primary tumor resection. Using its own MiXCR run on the 5' RACE reads, TCRdb lists one record per CDR3 protein. The data show about 92,000 distinct CDR3 sequences, approximately 12% seen once. Source: PBMCs, taken at surgery. The receptors shown here come from a male donor with early-stage non-small cell lung cancer.

This chain uses TRBV27 with TRBJ2-7; D remains ambiguous. The V end was cut by 3 bases, the J end by 0 bases, with 9 bases between. The V gene's germline CDR1 is MNHEY and CDR2 SMNVEV (reference sequence). This CDR3 comprises 14 residues. The CDR3 DNA follows: TGTGCCAGCAGTTTCAACAGTGGCTCCTACGAGCAGTACTTC. Amino acid sequence: CASSFNSGSYEQYF.

In this sample, this clonotype turned up a few times. The V gene is TRBV25-1, the J gene TRBJ1-2; the D gene is possibly TRBD1 (6 bases). Germline assignment: CDR1 MGHDK and CDR2 SYGVNS. The CDR3 extends over 14 amino acids. V shed 1 base and J shed 2 bases, with 8 bases lying between them. In nucleotides, the CDR3 is TGTGCCAGCAGTGAATCAGGGACAAACTATGGCTACACCTTC. It is translated as CASSESGTNYGYTF.

The chain links TRBV20-1 to TRBJ2-5, with D possibly matching TRBD1 (6 bases). Germline CDR1 reads DFQATT; CDR2 reads SNEGSKA (reference sequence). V lost 6 bases, J lost 5 bases, and 19 bases lay in between. The CDR3 runs 14 residues. CDR3 bases: TGCAGTGCCACTGAAGCGTCAGGACAGGAGACCCAGTACTTC. The encoded protein is CSATEASGQETQYF.

This clonotype was detected only a few times. V usage is TRBV5-1 and J usage is TRBJ2-1; tentatively, D is TRBD1 (6 bases). Trimming pared 4 bases from V and 3 bases from J, leaving 14 bases between. Germline V gene sequence: CDR1 SGHRS, CDR2 YFSETQ. This CDR3 region has 15 residues. In DNA form, the CDR3 reads TGCGCCAGCAGCCCCGGACAGCCCCTCTACAATGAGCAGTTCTTC. Its protein product is CASSPGQPLYNEQFF.

This chain joins TRBV2 and TRBJ2-2; 7 bases line up with TRBD1. Germline V CDR1 and CDR2: SNHLY, FYNNEI. The ends lost 7 bases at V and 0 bases at J; junction bases unmatched: 2. The CDR3 has 14 amino acids. The CDR3 bases are TGTGCCAGCACAGACAGGGCGAACACCGGGGAGCTGTTTTTT. Protein: CASTDRANTGELFF.

The gene calls are TRBV29-1 and TRBJ2-7; a weak D match, TRBD2 (6 bases). Trimming pared 7 bases from V and 1 base from J, leaving 8 bases between. Looked up from germline, CDR1 is SQVTM and CDR2 is ANQGSEA. This CDR3 is built from 11 residues. The CDR3 here is CSGGVSYEQYF. The CDR3 coding sequence is TGCAGCGGGGGGGTATCCTACGAGCAGTACTTC.

This chain joins TRBV20-1 and TRBJ2-7, with 11 bases fitting TRBD2. Germline V gene sequence: CDR1 DFQATT, CDR2 SNEGSKA (reference sequence). This CDR3 spans 14 amino acids. V was pared by 3 bases and J by 4 bases, with 5 bases of the junction left unmatched. The CDR3 is CSASALAGVYEQYF. CDR3 DNA: TGCAGTGCTAGCGCACTAGCGGGAGTATACGAGCAGTACTTC.

This clonotype was counted between two and nine times. The genes are TRBV11-2 and TRBJ2-2, with D tentatively TRBD1 or TRBD2 (5 bases each). Trimming left V 7 bases short and J 1 base short, with 16 bases between. The CDR3 consists of 16 residues. The germline CDR1 and CDR2 sequences are SGHAT and FQNNGV. The CDR3 DNA reads TGTGCCAGCACCCGGCTTCGGGGACGGAACACCGGGGAGCTGTTTTTT. It encodes CASTRLRGRNTGELFF.

The rearrangement links TRBV7-8 to TRBJ2-5, with TRBD1 matching 9 bases. The germline CDR1 and CDR2 sequences are SGHVS and FQNEAQ. This CDR3 contains 16 residues. J gave up 3 bases and V 1 base, and 6 bases lay outside the gene matches. The DNA for the CDR3 is TGTGCCAGCAGCTTAGATCTGACAGGGGGGAAAGAGACCCAGTACTTC. Translated: CASSLDLTGGKETQYF.

This clonotype was counted at least ten times. The J gene is TRBJ1-1, the V gene TRBV7-2; D might be TRBD1 (5 bases). Germline V gene sequence: CDR1 SGHTA, CDR2 FQGNSA. The CDR3 totals 18 residues. V lost 6 bases, J lost 1 base, and 24 bases lay in between. CDR3 coding DNA: TGTGCCAGCAGTTCACCTCGGGGGGGACCGACTAAGAACACTGAAGCTTTCTTT. Protein: CASSSPRGGPTKNTEAFF.

The J gene is TRBJ2-1, the V gene TRBV29-1; 7 bases map to TRBD1. This CDR3 is built from 13 residues. Germline CDR1 reads SQVTM; CDR2 reads ANQGSEA. V dropped 0 bases and J dropped 6; count of bases not matched to a gene: 2. The CDR3 loop is CSVEDWDSNEQFF. CDR3 nucleotides: TGCAGCGTTGAAGATTGGGACAGCAATGAGCAGTTCTTC.

This clonotype has a count of ten or more. The chain employs TRBV7-2 and TRBJ2-5; unclear D gene. From germline, CDR1 is SGHTA and CDR2 FQGNSA. V lost 1 base to trimming and J lost 1 base, with 7 bases between them. CDR3 size: 14 residues. The CDR3 protein is CASSLVGAQETQYF. In DNA, the CDR3 is TGTGCCAGCAGCTTAGTCGGAGCCCAAGAGACCCAGTACTTC. The full variable domain, in which reference TRBV7-2 and TRBJ2-5 provide the parts outside the CDR3, is GAGVSQSPSNKVTEKGKDVELRCDPISGHTALYWYRQSLGQGLEFLIYFQGNSAPDKSGLPSDRFSAERTGGSVSTLTIQRTQQEDSAVYLCASSLVGAQETQYFGPGTRLLVL.

The rearrangement links TRBV7-9 to TRBJ1-1; no firm D call. The CDR3 has 12 residues. Germline values: CDR1 SEHNR, CDR2 FQNEAQ (reference sequence). DNA for the CDR3: TGTGCGACCGAGAGGGTGAACACTGAAGCTTTCTTT. This gives the protein CATERVNTEAFF.

This clonotype was seen a few times. The gene calls are TRBV2 and TRBJ2-5; D ambiguous. Germline loops: CDR1 SNHLY, CDR2 FYNNEI. The CDR3 consists of 12 residues. V lost 6 bases and J lost 5, with 10 bases in between. In DNA form, the CDR3 reads TGTGCCAGCAGGCGCCAACGGGAGACCCAGTACTTC. This gives the protein CASRRQRETQYF.

This clonotype was counted between two and nine times. The gene calls are TRBV20-1 and TRBJ2-1, with D perhaps matching TRBD2 (5 bases). CDR1 and CDR2 (germline): DFQATT, SNEGSKA (reference sequence). V shed 3 bases and J shed 4 bases, with 16 bases lying between them. CDR3 length: 15 residues. In DNA, the CDR3 is TGCAGTGCTAGCCGAGGACCGACTACTTACAATGAGCAGTTCTTC. Translating gives CSASRGPTTYNEQFF.

The chain couples TRBV28 to TRBJ2-7, with 8 bases lining up with TRBD1. The V segment lost 4 bases and the J segment 0 bases; nucleotides outside the gene matches: 5. CDR3 length equals 15 residues. Germline V gene data show CDR1 as MDHEN and CDR2 as SYDVKM. CDR3 protein: CASSSSGQASYEQYF. The CDR3 nucleotides read TGTGCCAGCAGTTCGTCGGGACAGGCCTCCTACGAGCAGTACTTC.

This clonotype was counted only a few times. This chain uses TRBV5-1 with TRBJ2-1; TRBD2 might be the D (6 bases). Trimming left V 4 bases short and J 9 bases short, with 14 bases between. The CDR3 has 13 residues. CDR1 is SGHRS, CDR2 YFSETQ, per germline. The CDR3 here is CASSGVAASEQFF. The CDR3 DNA reads TGCGCCAGCAGCGGGGTAGCGGCAAGTGAGCAGTTCTTC.

V and J are TRBV15 and TRBJ1-5; D is unclear. The CDR3 loop spans 14 amino acids. Germline V gene lookup returns CDR1 LNHNV and CDR2 YYDKDF (reference sequence). Deletions cut 2 bases from V and 6 bases from J, with 11 bases between. The CDR3 loop is CATSRFGVGQPQHF. The CDR3 nucleotides read TGTGCCACCAGCAGATTCGGGGTTGGTCAGCCCCAGCATTTT.

This clonotype was counted many times. The chain couples TRBV10-3 to TRBJ2-7; D is ambiguous. Germline CDR1 ENHRY, CDR2 SYGVKD. V lost 3 bases, J lost 1 base, and 10 bases lay in between. There are 14 residues in the CDR3. CDR3 DNA sequence: TGTGCCATCAGTGACCCCGCCCGTTCCTACGAGCAGTACTTC. This encodes CAISDPARSYEQYF.

The chain is built from TRBV6-2 or TRBV6-3 and TRBJ2-2; D might be TRBD1 (5 bases). V was shortened by 5 bases and J by 6 bases, with 16 bases between the two germline ends. This CDR3 has 15 residues. Germline lookup yields CDR1 MNHEY and CDR2 SVGEGT. The CDR3 bases are TGTGCCAGCAGTCCGCACCGGACGACAGCCGGGGAGCTGTTTTTT. Translating it yields CASSPHRTTAGELFF.

This clonotype was found many times. V is TRBV28 and J is TRBJ2-3, with 8 bases lining up with TRBD2. Trimming took 6 bases from V and 4 from J; bases not matched to a gene: 9. Germline V gene sequence: CDR1 MDHEN, CDR2 SYDVKM. This CDR3 has 15 amino acids. DNA of the CDR3: TGTGCCAGCAGACCCCCCGGGGGGGCTGCAGATACGCAGTATTTT. Amino acids: CASRPPGGAADTQYF.

The chain joins TRBV2 to TRBJ2-2, with D hard to call. Germline V CDR1 and CDR2: SNHLY, FYNNEI. Trimming pared 4 bases from V and 5 bases from J, leaving 11 bases between. The CDR3 sequence is 14 residues long. CDR3 coding DNA: TGTGCCAGCAGTGTACTTCCAGTTACCGGGGAGCTGTTTTTT. This gives the protein CASSVLPVTGELFF.

This clonotype was recorded at least ten times. The chain uses TRBV12-3 or TRBV12-4 and TRBJ2-7; D unclear. The CDR3 is 13 residues long. Trimming took off 5 bases at V and 2 bases at J, with 10 bases between the two ends. The CDR3 DNA reads as TGTGCCAGCAGTCCACGACGCCCCTACGAGCAGTACTTC. Protein product: CASSPRRPYEQYF.

Only a few counts were recorded for this clonotype. V gene TRBV29-1 combines with J gene TRBJ2-3; 10 nucleotides align to TRBD2. J gave up 1 base and V 7 bases, and 5 bases lay outside the gene matches. From germline, CDR1 is SQVTM and CDR2 ANQGSEA. The CDR3 length is 14 residues. CDR3 nucleotides: TGCAGCGCCAGGACTAGCGGACGCACAGATACGCAGTATTTT. It translates to CSARTSGRTDTQYF.

This clonotype was counted only a few times. The DNA of the CDR3 is TGCAGTGCTACCAGCGGTTTAAACACCGGGGAGCTGTTTTTT. This codes for CSATSGLNTGELFF. The genes are TRBV20-1 and TRBJ2-2, with a weak D call TRBD2 (5 bases). The V end was cut by 4 bases, the J end by 2 bases, with 11 bases between. The CDR3 extends over 14 amino acids. CDR1 is DFQATT, CDR2 SNEGSKA, per germline (reference sequence).

This clonotype was detected a few times. The genes are TRBV6-2 or TRBV6-3 and TRBJ1-6; no clear D gene. CDR1 is MNHEY, CDR2 SVGEGT, per germline. The CDR3 has 16 residues. V lost 2 bases to trimming and J lost 4 bases, with 12 bases between them. CDR3 bases: TGTGCCAGCAGTTACCCGGCGGGAGCTTATAATTCACCCCTCCACTTT. It encodes CASSYPAGAYNSPLHF.

The table lists this clonotype with a few counts. The gene calls are TRBV29-1 and TRBJ1-1, with TRBD1 matching over 8 bases. Per germline, CDR1 SQVTM and CDR2 ANQGSEA. The CDR3 is 14 residues long. Germline trimming cut 5 bases from V and 3 bases from J; bases unmatched to any gene: 8. The CDR3 region has the DNA TGCAGCGTTCTTCGGACAGGGCAGGACACTGAAGCTTTCTTT. Translated: CSVLRTGQDTEAFF. Full variable domain (remainder filled in from reference TRBV29-1 and TRBJ1-1): SAVISQKPSRDICQRGTSLTIQCQVDSQVTMMFWYRQQPGQSLTLIATANQGSEATYESGFVIDKFPISRPNLTFSTLTVSNMSPEDSSIYLCSVLRTGQDTEAFFGQGTRLTVV.